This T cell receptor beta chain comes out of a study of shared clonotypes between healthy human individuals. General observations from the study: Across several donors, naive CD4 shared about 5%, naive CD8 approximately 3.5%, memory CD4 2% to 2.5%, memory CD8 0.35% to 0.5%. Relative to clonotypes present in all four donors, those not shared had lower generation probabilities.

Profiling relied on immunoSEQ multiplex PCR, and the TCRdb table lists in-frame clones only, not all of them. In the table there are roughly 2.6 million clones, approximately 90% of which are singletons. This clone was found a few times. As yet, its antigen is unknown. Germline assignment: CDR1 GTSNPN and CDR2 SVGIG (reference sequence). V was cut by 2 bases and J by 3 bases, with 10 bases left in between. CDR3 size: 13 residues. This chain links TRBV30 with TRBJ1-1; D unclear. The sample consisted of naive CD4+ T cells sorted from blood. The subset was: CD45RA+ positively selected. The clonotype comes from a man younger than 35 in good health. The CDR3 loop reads CAWSYGRDTEAFF. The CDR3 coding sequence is TGTGCCTGGAGTTACGGGAGGGACACTGAAGCTTTCTTT.